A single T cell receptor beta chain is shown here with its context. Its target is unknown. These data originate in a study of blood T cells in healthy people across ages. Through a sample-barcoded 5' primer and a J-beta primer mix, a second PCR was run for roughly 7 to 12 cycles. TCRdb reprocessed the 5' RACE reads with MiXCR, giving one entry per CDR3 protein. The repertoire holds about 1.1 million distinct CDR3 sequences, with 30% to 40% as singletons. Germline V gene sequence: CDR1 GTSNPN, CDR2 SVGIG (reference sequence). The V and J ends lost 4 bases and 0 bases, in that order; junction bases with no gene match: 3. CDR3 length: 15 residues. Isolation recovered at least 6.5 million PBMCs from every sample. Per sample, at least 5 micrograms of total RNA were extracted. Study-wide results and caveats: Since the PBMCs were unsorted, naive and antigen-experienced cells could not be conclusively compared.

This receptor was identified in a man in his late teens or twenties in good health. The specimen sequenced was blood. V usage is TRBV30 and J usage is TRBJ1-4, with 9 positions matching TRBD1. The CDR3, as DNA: TGTGCCTGGAAGGGACAGGGAGCAACTAATGAAAAACTGTTTTTT. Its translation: CAWKGQGATNEKLFF.